Given below is one T cell receptor (beta chain) in context. This record belongs to a study of identical twins. TCRdb re-called the 5' RACE reads with MiXCR, one entry per CDR3 protein. The sample holds about 500,000 distinct CDR3 sequences, more than 13% seen once. Germline V gives CDR1 MDHEN, CDR2 SYDVKM. Losses at the gene ends were 6 bases for V and 2 bases for J; bases not matched to a gene: 6. There are 14 residues in the CDR3. This same sample was also taken into another study, of yellow fever vaccine responses in identical twins. That paper states: Twins reportedly showed a vaccine T cell response that seemed partly convergent and partly personalized.

The receptor's source is a young woman in good health. The chain uses TRBV28 and TRBJ2-7; 8 bases fit TRBD1. The sequenced sample consisted of CD4+ T cells sorted from blood. CDR3 DNA: TGTGCCAGCAGGGGCTCCAGGGGGCCCTACGAGCAGTACTTC. This codes for CASRGSRGPYEQYF.